The 29 T cell receptor beta chains below come from one sample, sequenced in a study of blood T cells in healthy people across ages. A second 7 to 11 cycle PCR used barcoded and J-beta primers. Using its own MiXCR run on the 5' RACE reads, TCRdb lists one record per CDR3 protein. The sample lists about 1.5 million distinct CDR3 sequences, approximately 42% occurring once. Source material: blood. The receptors derive from a woman aged 18 to 35 in good health.

As for this clonotype: The junction shows a germline mismatch at one end, possibly a read error. This chain uses TRBV10-3 with TRBJ2-1, with 12 bases that match TRBD2. CDR3 size: 15 residues. From germline, CDR1 is ENHRY and CDR2 SYGVKD. In nucleotides, the CDR3 is TGTGCCAGCAGTGCACTAGCGGGGGGTATGGATGAGCAGTTCTTC. Protein: CASSALAGGMDEQFF.

The rearrangement links TRBV29-1 to TRBJ2-5; 9 nucleotides align to TRBD1. Germline-derived CDR1 and CDR2 are SQVTM and ANQGSEA. The trim removed 8 bases at V and 7 bases at J, leaving 11 bases unmatched. The CDR3 sequence is 13 residues long. As DNA, the CDR3 is TGCAGCTCCCGGGACAGGGATTCGTGGACCCAGTACTTC. Residues: CSSRDRDSWTQYF.

In this sample, this clonotype turned up a few times. The CDR3 reads CSAAMGSGNEQFF. The CDR3 coding sequence is TGCAGTGCTGCAATGGGAAGTGGGAATGAGCAGTTCTTC. This chain joins TRBV20-1 and TRBJ2-1; D remains ambiguous. The CDR3 runs 13 residues. Trimming removed 5 bases at V and 7 bases at J, with 15 bases between. Germline CDR1 reads DFQATT; CDR2 reads SNEGSKA (reference sequence).

V gene TRBV14 combines with J gene TRBJ2-1; maybe TRBD1 (6 bases). The better agreement between TRBJ2-7 and the DNA end casts doubt on the J call. The CDR3 contains 14 residues. Looked up from germline, CDR1 is SGHDN and CDR2 is FVKESK. CDR3 region: CASSRTDSYNEQYF. In nucleotides, the CDR3 is TGTGCCAGCAGCCGGACAGACTCCTACAATGAGCAGTACTTC.

This clonotype was detected only once. This chain joins TRBV2 and TRBJ1-6; D uncertain. Germline lookup yields CDR1 SNHLY and CDR2 FYNNEI. Trimming took off 0 bases at V and 6 bases at J, with 12 bases between the two ends. This CDR3 is 16 amino acids long. This chain's CDR3 is CASSEAEGLGNSPLHF. CDR3 in DNA: TGTGCCAGCAGTGAAGCGGAAGGGCTCGGTAATTCACCCCTCCACTTT.

The genes are TRBV4-3 and TRBJ2-3, with TRBD2 identical over 8 bases. Unmatched junction bases numbered 13, after V lost 5 bases and J lost 6 bases. CDR1 LGHNA and CDR2 YSLEER come from the germline V gene. The CDR3 extends over 16 amino acids. The CDR3 spells CASSTRLASEPDTQYF. The CDR3 coding sequence is TGCGCCAGCAGCACCCGACTAGCGAGCGAACCGGATACGCAGTATTTT.

CDR3 region: CASSFGGVITGELFF. The CDR3 DNA reads as TGTGCCAGCAGCTTCGGGGGCGTCATCACCGGGGAGCTGTTTTTT. This rearrangement joins TRBV7-9 to TRBJ2-2; D is perhaps TRBD1 or TRBD2 (6 bases each). The CDR3 contains 15 residues. With 3 bases removed from V and 4 bases from J, the gap between germline ends came to 12 bases. Germline CDR1 reads SEHNR; CDR2 reads FQNEAQ (reference sequence).

This clonotype was counted a few times. The chain's CDR3 is CASSLLAGVSYNEQFF. In DNA, the CDR3 is TGCGCCAGCAGCTTGCTGGCGGGGGTGTCCTACAATGAGCAGTTCTTC. V is TRBV5-1 and J is TRBJ2-1, with 7 bases identical to TRBD2. Germline CDR1 reads SGHRS; CDR2 reads YFSETQ. The CDR3 loop spans 16 amino acids. V was clipped by 1 base and J by 1 base; unmatched bases: 5.

This clonotype occurred a few times. The V and J genes are TRBV12-3 or TRBV12-4 and TRBJ2-7; D uncertain. V was pared by 3 bases and J by 5 bases, with 11 bases between. This CDR3 comprises 13 residues. The CDR3 nucleotides read TGTGCCAGCAGTTTCGAGGTCCCCAACGAGCAGTACTTC. Translation gives CASSFEVPNEQYF.

This clonotype was seen a handful of times. This rearrangement joins TRBV29-1 to TRBJ1-1, with 9 bases that match TRBD1. The CDR3 totals 12 residues. Trimming removed 4 bases from V and 7 bases from J; junction bases left unmatched: 4. Germline CDR1 SQVTM, CDR2 ANQGSEA. CDR3 bases: TGCAGCGTTGGACAGGGGGTGGGTGAAGCTTTCTTT. This gives the protein CSVGQGVGEAFF.

This clonotype was recorded a few times. This rearrangement joins TRBV4-3 to TRBJ2-1; 8 nucleotides align to TRBD2. Germline-derived CDR1 and CDR2 are LGHNA and YSLEER. The CDR3 is 15 amino acids. J was trimmed by 4 bases and V by 7 bases; bases with no gene match: 9. CDR3 in amino acids: CASTRLAGLYNEQFF. The CDR3 DNA sequence: TGCGCCAGCACGAGGTTAGCGGGGCTATACAATGAGCAGTTCTTC.

CDR3 region: CSVDISSREQYF. The DNA of the CDR3 is TGCAGCGTTGACATTTCGTCTCGAGAGCAGTACTTC. The chain couples TRBV29-1 to TRBJ2-4; D is uncertain. Looked up from germline, CDR1 is SQVTM and CDR2 is ANQGSEA. This CDR3 has 12 residues. The V and J ends lost 3 bases and 13 bases respectively, with 16 bases between them.

In its sample, this clonotype was seen a few times. The V gene is TRBV30, the J gene TRBJ1-2; unclear D gene. The V gene lost 5 bases and the J gene lost 3 bases, with 7 bases spanning the gap. This CDR3 has 11 residues. Germline V gene lookup returns CDR1 GTSNPN and CDR2 SVGIG (reference sequence). This CDR3 is CAWGRDYGYTF. The CDR3 coding sequence is TGTGCCTGGGGGCGCGACTATGGCTACACCTTC.

This rearrangement joins TRBV27 to TRBJ2-7; TRBD1 matches 7 bases. Germline V gives CDR1 MNHEY, CDR2 SMNVEV (reference sequence). This CDR3 is built from 15 residues. V was clipped by 5 bases and J by 3 bases; unmatched bases: 10. The DNA for the CDR3 is TGTGCCAGCAGTGCCAGGACAGGTGCATTCTACGAGCAGTACTTC. Translating it yields CASSARTGAFYEQYF.

This clonotype has more than one count but fewer than ten. The chain joins TRBV20-1 to TRBJ1-1; unclear D gene. Germline V lookup: CDR1 DFQATT, CDR2 SNEGSKA (reference sequence). CDR3 length: 14 amino acids. V was shortened by 5 bases and J by 2 bases, with 15 bases between the two germline ends. The CDR3 DNA sequence: TGCAGTGCTGGCGGTTGGGATAGTAACACTGAAGCTTTCTTT. Protein product: CSAGGWDSNTEAFF.

This clonotype was detected ten times or more. The gene calls are TRBV18 and TRBJ1-1; D unresolved. V was cut by 5 bases and J by 1 base, with 8 bases left in between. There are 13 residues in the CDR3. Germline CDR1 reads KGHSH; CDR2 reads LQKENI. CDR3 bases: TGTGCCAGCTCAGGCCAGTGGAACACTGAAGCTTTCTTT. Amino acids: CASSGQWNTEAFF.

This clonotype was recorded a few times. This chain connects TRBV6-2 or TRBV6-3 to TRBJ2-7; perhaps TRBD1 as D (6 bases). CDR1 MNHEY and CDR2 SVGEGT come from the germline V gene. V was shortened by 5 bases and J by 3 bases, with 20 bases between the two germline ends. The CDR3 spans 16 residues. CDR3 sequence: CASSRRDTDPYYEQYF. CDR3 nucleotides: TGTGCCAGCAGTCGACGGGACACCGACCCCTACTACGAGCAGTACTTC.

The chain recombines TRBV12-3 or TRBV12-4 with TRBJ1-2, with TRBD1 matching 9 bases. The CDR3 is made up of 16 amino acids. V trimming: 5 bases; J trimming: 5 bases; junction bases outside the gene matches: 12. CDR3 bases: TGTGCCAGCAGTCTGGGACAGGGTATCATCGGGTATGGCTACACCTTC. Translation: CASSLGQGIIGYGYTF.

This clonotype showed up just a few times. The chain combines TRBV28 with TRBJ2-7; tentatively, D is TRBD2 (5 bases). Germline CDR1 MDHEN, CDR2 SYDVKM. This CDR3 comprises 13 residues. The V end was cut by 7 bases, the J end by 0 bases, with 10 bases between. CDR3 bases: TGTGCCAGCATAGGGAGCGACTCCTACGAGCAGTACTTC. It is translated as CASIGSDSYEQYF. Filled out from reference TRBV28 and TRBJ2-7, the complete variable domain reads DVKVTQSSRYLVKRTGEKVFLECVQDMDHENMFWYRQDPGLGLRLIYFSYDVKMKEKGDIPEGYSVSREKKERFSLILESASTNQTSMYLCASIGSDSYEQYFGPGTRLTVT.

This chain joins TRBV7-7 and TRBJ2-5; maybe TRBD2 (6 bases). Germline lookup yields CDR1 SSHAT and CDR2 FNYEAQ (reference sequence). The length of the CDR3 is 15 residues. The V gene lost 0 bases and the J gene lost 5 bases, with 13 bases spanning the gap. CDR3 coding DNA: TGTGCCAGCAGCTTAGCGTGGGGAGGAGGCGAGACCCAGTACTTC. It yields the protein CASSLAWGGGETQYF.

This chain connects TRBV18 to TRBJ2-7, with D possibly matching TRBD1 (6 bases). Per the germline V gene, CDR1 is KGHSH and CDR2 is LQKENI. Trimming left V 8 bases short and J 5 bases short, with 13 bases between. The CDR3 is 12 amino acids. CDR3 in DNA: TGTGCCAGCGCACAACAGGGTAACGAGCAGTACTTC. This codes for CASAQQGNEQYF.

V is TRBV4-3 and J is TRBJ1-2; 8 positions match TRBD1. Trimming removed 2 bases from V and 7 bases from J; junction bases left unmatched: 6. Germline-derived CDR1 and CDR2 are LGHNA and YSLEER. The CDR3 is 14 amino acids. This CDR3 is CASSQHRQGFGYTF. The CDR3 coding sequence is TGCGCCAGCAGCCAACATCGACAGGGGTTTGGCTACACCTTC.

This clonotype was counted between two and nine times. The chain combines TRBV7-9 with TRBJ2-3, with D maybe TRBD2 (6 bases). Trimming shortened V by 9 bases and J by 1 base, and 8 bases separated the two germline ends. CDR3 size: 12 residues. CDR1 and CDR2 from the germline V gene are SEHNR and FQNEAQ (reference sequence). Written as DNA, the CDR3 is TGTGCCAGGGGCGGGGGCACAGATACGCAGTATTTT. Translation gives CARGGGTDTQYF.

This clonotype was seen at least ten times. The chain combines TRBV4-1 with TRBJ2-3; D is undetermined. The CDR3 extends over 16 amino acids. CDR1 MGHRA and CDR2 YSYEKL come from the germline V gene. V lost 0 bases, J lost 2 bases, and 12 bases lay in between. In DNA, the CDR3 is TGCGCCAGCAGCCAAGAAGCCCGCAGCGACACAGATACGCAGTATTTT. Protein product: CASSQEARSDTDTQYF.

V is TRBV20-1 and J is TRBJ2-1; D uncertain. The CDR3 spans 15 residues. The V end was cut by 1 base, the J end by 2 bases, with 12 bases between. Germline lookup yields CDR1 DFQATT and CDR2 SNEGSKA (reference sequence). Written as DNA, the CDR3 is TGCAGTGCTAGAGCCGGCAGGATCCCCTACAATGAGCAGTTCTTC. The encoded protein is CSARAGRIPYNEQFF.

J is TRBJ1-4 and V is TRBV18, with 7 bases lining up with TRBD1. There are 13 residues in the CDR3. V shed 3 bases and J 8 bases; nucleotides not matched to a gene: 3. The germline V gene encodes CDR1 KGHSH and CDR2 LQKENI. This chain's CDR3 is CASSPTGVEKLFF. The CDR3 region has the DNA TGTGCCAGCTCACCTACAGGGGTAGAAAAACTGTTTTTT.

The chain is built from TRBV5-8 and TRBJ2-2, with TRBD2 identical over 14 bases. This CDR3 spans 17 amino acids. J was trimmed by 6 bases and V by 5 bases; bases with no gene match: 9. CDR1 is SGHTS and CDR2 is YDEGEE in the germline V gene. The CDR3 protein is CASRARLAGGPSGELFF. The CDR3 nucleotides are TGTGCCAGCAGAGCGCGACTAGCGGGGGGGCCATCCGGGGAGCTGTTTTTT.

V gene TRBV25-1 combines with J gene TRBJ2-3; 9 nucleotides match TRBD2. This CDR3 spans 16 amino acids. The V gene's germline CDR1 is MGHDK and CDR2 SYGVNS. The trim removed 5 bases at V and 3 bases at J, leaving 9 bases unmatched. The CDR3 spells CASSQNSGSGTDTQYF. Written as DNA, the CDR3 is TGTGCCAGCAGTCAGAATAGCGGGAGTGGAACAGATACGCAGTATTTT.

This rearrangement joins TRBV4-3 to TRBJ1-1; perhaps TRBD1 as D (5 bases). V lost 1 base, J lost 1 base, and 25 bases lay in between. The CDR3 covers 20 residues. CDR1 is LGHNA, CDR2 YSLEER, per germline. The CDR3 DNA sequence: TGCGCCAGCAGCCAAGTGGCAGGGAAAGGGGCAAGGTTATCGAACACTGAAGCTTTCTTT. This codes for CASSQVAGKGARLSNTEAFF.